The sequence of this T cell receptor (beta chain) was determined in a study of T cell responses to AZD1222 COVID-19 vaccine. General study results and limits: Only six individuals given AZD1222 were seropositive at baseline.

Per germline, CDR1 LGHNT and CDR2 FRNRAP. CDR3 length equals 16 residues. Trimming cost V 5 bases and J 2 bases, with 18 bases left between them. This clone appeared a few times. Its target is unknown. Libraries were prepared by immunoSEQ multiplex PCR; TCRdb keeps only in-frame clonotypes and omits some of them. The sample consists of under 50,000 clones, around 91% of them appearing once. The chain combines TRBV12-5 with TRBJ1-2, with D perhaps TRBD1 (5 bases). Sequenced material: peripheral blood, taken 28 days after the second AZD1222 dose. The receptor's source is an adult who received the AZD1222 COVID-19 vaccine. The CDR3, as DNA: TGTGCTAGTGGTCCACCGGTCGGGACGAGAAACTATGGCTACACCTTC. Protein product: CASGPPVGTRNYGYTF.